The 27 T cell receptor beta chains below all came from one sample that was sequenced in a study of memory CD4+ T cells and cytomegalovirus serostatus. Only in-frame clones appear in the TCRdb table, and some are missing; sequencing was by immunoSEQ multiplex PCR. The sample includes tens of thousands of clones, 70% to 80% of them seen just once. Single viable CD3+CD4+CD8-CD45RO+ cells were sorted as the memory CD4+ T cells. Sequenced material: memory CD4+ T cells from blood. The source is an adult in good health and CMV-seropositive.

CDR3 nucleotide sequence: TGTGCCAGTAGGCCCGACGGACAGGGGAACTATGGCTACACCTTC. It yields the protein CASRPDGQGNYGYTF. The chain links TRBV19 to TRBJ1-2; TRBD1 matches at 9 bases. Germline loops: CDR1 LNHDA, CDR2 SQIVND (reference sequence). CDR3 length equals 15 residues. With 6 bases clipped from V and 2 bases from J, the junction kept 7 bases outside the gene matches.

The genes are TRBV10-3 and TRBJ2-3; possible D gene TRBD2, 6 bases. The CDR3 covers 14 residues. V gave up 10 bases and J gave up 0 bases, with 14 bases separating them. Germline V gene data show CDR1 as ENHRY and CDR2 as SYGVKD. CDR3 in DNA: TGTGCCACCGACGGGGGACCGAGCACAGATACGCAGTATTTT. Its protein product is CATDGGPSTDTQYF.

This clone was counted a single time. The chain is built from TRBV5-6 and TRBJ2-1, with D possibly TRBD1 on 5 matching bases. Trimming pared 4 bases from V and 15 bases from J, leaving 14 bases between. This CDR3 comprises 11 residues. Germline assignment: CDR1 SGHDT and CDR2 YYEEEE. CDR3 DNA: TGTGCCAGCAGCACCGACAGTCTGGCGTTCTTC. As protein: CASSTDSLAFF.

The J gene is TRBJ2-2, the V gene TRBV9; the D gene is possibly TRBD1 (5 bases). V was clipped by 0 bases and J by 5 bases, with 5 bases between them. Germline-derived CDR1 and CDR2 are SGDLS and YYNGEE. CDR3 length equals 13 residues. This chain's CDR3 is CASSVGQTGELFF. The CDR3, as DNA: TGTGCCAGCAGCGTAGGACAGACCGGGGAGCTGTTTTTT.

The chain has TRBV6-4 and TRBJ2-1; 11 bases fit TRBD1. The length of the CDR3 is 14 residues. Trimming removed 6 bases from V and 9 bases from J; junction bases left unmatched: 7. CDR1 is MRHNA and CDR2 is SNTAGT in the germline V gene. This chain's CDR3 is CASSTGTGGGEQFF. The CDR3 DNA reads TGTGCCAGCAGCACCGGGACAGGGGGTGGTGAGCAGTTCTTC.

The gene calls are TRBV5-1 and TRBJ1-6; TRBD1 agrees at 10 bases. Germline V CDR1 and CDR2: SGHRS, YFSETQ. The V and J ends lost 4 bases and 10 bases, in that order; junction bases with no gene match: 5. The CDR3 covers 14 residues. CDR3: CASSPGQGRSPLHF. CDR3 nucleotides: TGCGCCAGCAGCCCGGGACAGGGGCGGTCACCCCTCCACTTT. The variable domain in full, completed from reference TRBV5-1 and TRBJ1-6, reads KAGVTQTPRYLIKTRGQQVTLSCSPISGHRSVSWYQQTPGQGLQFLFEYFSETQRNKGNFPGRFSGRQFSNSRSEMNVSTLELGDSALYLCASSPGQGRSPLHFGNGTRLTVT.

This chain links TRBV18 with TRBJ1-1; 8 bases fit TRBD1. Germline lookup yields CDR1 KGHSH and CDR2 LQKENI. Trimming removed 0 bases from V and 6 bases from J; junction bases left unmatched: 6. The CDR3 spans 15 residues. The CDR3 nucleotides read TGTGCCAGCTCACCACCGGCAGGGGGCCCGGCTGAAGCTTTCTTT. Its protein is CASSPPAGGPAEAFF.

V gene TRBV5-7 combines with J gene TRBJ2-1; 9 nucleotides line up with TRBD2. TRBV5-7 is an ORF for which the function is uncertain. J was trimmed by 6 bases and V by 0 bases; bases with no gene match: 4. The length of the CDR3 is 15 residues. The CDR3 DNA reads TGTGCCAGCAGCTTGGGGACTAGCGTCTGCAATGAGCAGTTCTTC. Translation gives CASSLGTSVCNEQFF.

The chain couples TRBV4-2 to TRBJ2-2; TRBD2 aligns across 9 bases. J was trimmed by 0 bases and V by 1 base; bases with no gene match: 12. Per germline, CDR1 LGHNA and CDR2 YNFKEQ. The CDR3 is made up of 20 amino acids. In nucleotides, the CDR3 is TGTGCCAGCAGCCAAGGGCGCGGGGGGGCCATACAAGCGAACACCGGGGAGCTGTTTTTT. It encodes CASSQGRGGAIQANTGELFF.

Here the CDR3 reads CASSLVGVGEQYF. CDR3 nucleotide sequence: TGTGCCAGCAGCTTAGTAGGGGTCGGCGAGCAGTACTTC. V and J are TRBV7-2 and TRBJ2-7; D may be TRBD1 (5 bases). Germline CDR1 SGHTA, CDR2 FQGNSA. The CDR3 is 13 residues long. V lost 1 base and J 6 bases, leaving 10 bases between the germline ends.

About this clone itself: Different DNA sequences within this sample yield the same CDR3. The CDR3 region is CASSLNAENTEAFF. CDR3 nucleotide sequence: TGCGCCAGCAGCTTGAACGCGGAGAACACTGAAGCTTTCTTT. The J gene is TRBJ1-1, the V gene TRBV5-1; no reliable D call. This CDR3 is built from 14 residues. The germline gives CDR1 SGHRS, CDR2 YFSETQ. Trimming pared 1 base from V and 1 base from J, leaving 8 bases between.

The CDR3 reads CASSSVGPGGYTF. The CDR3 bases are TGTGCCAGTAGTTCAGTGGGGCCTGGAGGCTACACCTTC. The J gene is TRBJ1-2, the V gene TRBV19, with a tentative D call TRBD1 (5 bases). V lost 5 bases and J lost 8, with 15 bases in between. This CDR3 comprises 13 residues. The V gene's germline CDR1 is LNHDA and CDR2 SQIVND (reference sequence).

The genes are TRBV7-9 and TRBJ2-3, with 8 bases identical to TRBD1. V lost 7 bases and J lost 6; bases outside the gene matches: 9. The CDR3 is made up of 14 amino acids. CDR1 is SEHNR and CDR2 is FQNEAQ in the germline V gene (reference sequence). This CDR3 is CASNIGQGPDTQYF. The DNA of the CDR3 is TGTGCCAGCAACATCGGACAGGGCCCCGATACGCAGTATTTT.

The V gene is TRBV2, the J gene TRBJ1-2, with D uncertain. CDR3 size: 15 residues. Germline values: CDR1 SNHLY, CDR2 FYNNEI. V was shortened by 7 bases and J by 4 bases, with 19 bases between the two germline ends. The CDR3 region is CASIGGGNGRYGYTF. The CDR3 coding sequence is TGTGCCAGCATTGGAGGAGGGAATGGTCGCTATGGCTACACCTTC.

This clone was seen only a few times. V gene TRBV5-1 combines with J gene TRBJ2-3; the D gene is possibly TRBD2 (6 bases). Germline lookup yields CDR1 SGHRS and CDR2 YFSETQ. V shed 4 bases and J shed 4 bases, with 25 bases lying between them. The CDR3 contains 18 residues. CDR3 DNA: TGCGCCAGCAGCGTTGGGGTCAGCTTTACTAGCTCGCCAGATACGCAGTATTTT. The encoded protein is CASSVGVSFTSSPDTQYF.

The CDR3 reads CASSPDRDQRDTQYF. CDR3 bases: TGCGCCAGCAGCCCAGACAGGGACCAGAGAGATACGCAGTATTTT. J is TRBJ2-3 and V is TRBV4-1; 7 nucleotides line up with TRBD1. V shed 4 bases, J shed 5 bases, and the junction held 9 bases outside the gene matches. This CDR3 comprises 15 residues. The germline V gene encodes CDR1 MGHRA and CDR2 YSYEKL.

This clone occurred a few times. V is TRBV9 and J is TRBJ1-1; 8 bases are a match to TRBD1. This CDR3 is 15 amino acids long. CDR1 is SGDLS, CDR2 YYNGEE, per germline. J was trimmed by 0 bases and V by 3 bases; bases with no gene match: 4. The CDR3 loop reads CASSANRGMNTEAFF. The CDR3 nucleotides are TGTGCCAGCAGCGCCAACAGGGGGATGAACACTGAAGCTTTCTTT. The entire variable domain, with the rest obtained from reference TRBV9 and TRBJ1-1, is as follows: DSGVTQTPKHLITATGQRVTLRCSPRSGDLSVYWYQQSLDQGLQFLIQYYNGEERAKGNILERFSAQQFPDLHSELNLSSLELGDSALYFCASSANRGMNTEAFFGQGTRLTVV.

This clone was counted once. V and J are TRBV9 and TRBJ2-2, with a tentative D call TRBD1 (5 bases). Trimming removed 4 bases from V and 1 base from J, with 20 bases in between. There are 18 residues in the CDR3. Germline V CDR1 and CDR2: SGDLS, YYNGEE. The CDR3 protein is CASSPRLWGQGNTGELFF. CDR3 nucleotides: TGTGCCAGCAGCCCCCGACTCTGGGGTCAGGGGAACACCGGGGAGCTGTTTTTT.

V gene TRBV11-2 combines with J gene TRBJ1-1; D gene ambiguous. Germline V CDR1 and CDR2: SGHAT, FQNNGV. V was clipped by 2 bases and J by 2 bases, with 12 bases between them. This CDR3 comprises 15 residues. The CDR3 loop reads CASSLSVERNTEAFF. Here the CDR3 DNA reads TGTGCCAGCAGCTTAAGTGTGGAGAGAAACACTGAAGCTTTCTTT.

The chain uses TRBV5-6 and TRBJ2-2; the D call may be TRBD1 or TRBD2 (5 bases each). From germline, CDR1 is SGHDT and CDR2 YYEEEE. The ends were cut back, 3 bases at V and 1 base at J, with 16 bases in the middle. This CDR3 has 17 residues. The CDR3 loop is CASSSLGERGNTGELFF. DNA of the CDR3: TGTGCCAGCAGCTCGCTTGGGGAGAGGGGGAACACCGGGGAGCTGTTTTTT.

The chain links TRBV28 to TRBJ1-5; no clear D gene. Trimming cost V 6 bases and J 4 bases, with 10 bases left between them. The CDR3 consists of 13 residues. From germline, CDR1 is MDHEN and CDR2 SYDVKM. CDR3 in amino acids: CASRQFPNQPQHF. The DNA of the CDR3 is TGTGCCAGCAGGCAGTTTCCGAATCAGCCCCAGCATTTT.

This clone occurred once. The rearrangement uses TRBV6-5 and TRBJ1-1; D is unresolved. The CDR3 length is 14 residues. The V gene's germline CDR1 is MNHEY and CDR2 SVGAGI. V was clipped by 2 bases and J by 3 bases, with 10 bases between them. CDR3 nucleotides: TGTGCCAGCAGTTACCAAGCGATTCACACTGAAGCTTTCTTT. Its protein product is CASSYQAIHTEAFF.

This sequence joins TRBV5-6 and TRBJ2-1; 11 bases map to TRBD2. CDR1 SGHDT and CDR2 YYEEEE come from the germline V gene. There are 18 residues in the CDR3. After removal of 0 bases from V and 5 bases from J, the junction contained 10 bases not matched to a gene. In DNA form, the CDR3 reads TGTGCCAGCAGCTTGGAGGATCTGGGTAGCGGGAGGGACAATGAGCAGTTCTTC. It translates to CASSLEDLGSGRDNEQFF.

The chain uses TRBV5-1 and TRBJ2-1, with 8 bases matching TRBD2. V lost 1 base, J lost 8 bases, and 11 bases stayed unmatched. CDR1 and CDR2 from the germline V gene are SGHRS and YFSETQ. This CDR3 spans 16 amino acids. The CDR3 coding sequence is TGCGCCAGCAGCTTGTCGCCGGGGGGGGGCCGGGATGAGCAGTTCTTC. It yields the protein CASSLSPGGGRDEQFF.

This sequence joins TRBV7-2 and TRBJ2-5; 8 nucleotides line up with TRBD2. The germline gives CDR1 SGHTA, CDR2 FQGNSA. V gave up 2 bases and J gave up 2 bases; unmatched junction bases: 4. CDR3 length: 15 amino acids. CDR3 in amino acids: CASSLPSGFQETQYF. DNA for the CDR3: TGTGCCAGCAGCTTACCTAGCGGGTTTCAAGAGACCCAGTACTTC.

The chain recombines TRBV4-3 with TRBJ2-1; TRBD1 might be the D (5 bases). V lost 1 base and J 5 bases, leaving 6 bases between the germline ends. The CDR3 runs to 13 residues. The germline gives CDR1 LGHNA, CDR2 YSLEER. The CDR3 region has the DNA TGCGCCAGCAGCCAAGCAGGGAACAATGAGCAGTTCTTC. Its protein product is CASSQAGNNEQFF.

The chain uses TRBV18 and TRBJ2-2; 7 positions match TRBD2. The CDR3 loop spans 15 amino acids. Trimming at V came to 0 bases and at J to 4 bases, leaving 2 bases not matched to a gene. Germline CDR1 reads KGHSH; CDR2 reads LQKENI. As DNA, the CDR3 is TGTGCCAGCTCACCACCCGGGGAGGGCACCGGGGAGCTGTTTTTT. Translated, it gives CASSPPGEGTGELFF.